The source of this TCR beta chain is a study of cytotoxic CD8 clonotypes in ibrutinib-treated CLL. Study-level results: Elevated clonality accompanied ibrutinib response, with a return toward baseline values at progression. Exceeding age-matched healthy donors, baseline clonality also tracked the counts of circulating CD8+ T cells.

TCRdb keeps only in-frame clones here, not all; method: immunoSEQ multiplex PCR. The table has some 130,000 clones, 80% to 90% seen once. CDR1 PRHDT and CDR2 FYEKMQ come from the germline V gene (reference sequence). The CDR3 spans 16 residues. The ends were cut back, 4 bases at V and 5 bases at J, with 19 bases in the middle. In regard to this clone: Antigen unknown.

Sequenced material: PBMCs, taken after 24 months of ibrutinib treatment. The clonotype comes from a human donor with chronic lymphocytic leukemia. This chain connects TRBV13 to TRBJ2-3; D is unresolved. CDR3 bases: TGTGCCAGCAGCTACAATGTACGCGAATTCGGAGATACGCAGTATTTT. This gives the protein CASSYNVREFGDTQYF.